The 4 T cell receptor beta chains below all came from one sample that was sequenced in a study of OX40 agonist ivuxolimab in advanced cancers. TCRdb's copy holds only in-frame clones and misses some; the assay was immunoSEQ multiplex PCR. The sample includes fewer than 85,000 clones, approximately 90% of them seen just once. Sequenced material: CD4+ or CD8+ T cells sorted from blood, taken in a trial of the OX40 agonist ivuxolimab. The receptors here all came from an adult with an advanced solid tumor such as melanoma, head and neck, liver or kidney cancer.

The rearrangement links TRBV7-3 to TRBJ2-5; 9 bases fit TRBD2. The CDR3 sequence is 15 residues long. Germline V gene sequence: CDR1 SGHTA, CDR2 FQGTGA. V was pared by 2 bases and J by 5 bases, with 6 bases of the junction left unmatched. The CDR3 coding sequence is TGTGCCAGCAGCTTAGGTCTTGCGGGAGGGGAGACCCAGTACTTC. This sequence encodes CASSLGLAGGETQYF.

V usage is TRBV7-9 and J usage is TRBJ2-2; D call uncertain. The germline V gene has CDR1 SEHNR and CDR2 FQNEAQ (reference sequence). V lost 6 bases to trimming and J lost 0 bases, with 5 bases between them. CDR3 size: 13 residues. In DNA, the CDR3 is TGTGCCAGCAGTCCAGCGAACACCGGGGAGCTGTTTTTT. Its protein product is CASSPANTGELFF.

The rearrangement links TRBV19 to TRBJ2-7, with 10 nucleotides matching TRBD1. This CDR3 is built from 15 residues. Germline lookup yields CDR1 LNHDA and CDR2 SQIVND (reference sequence). V gave up 3 bases and J gave up 7 bases; unmatched junction bases: 9. CDR3 DNA sequence: TGTGCCAGTAGTATCGGGGACAGGGGTTTCATGGAGCAGTACTTC. Amino acid sequence: CASSIGDRGFMEQYF.

V usage is TRBV11-2 and J usage is TRBJ2-3; 7 bases map to TRBD1. Germline CDR1 and CDR2: SGHAT and FQNNGV. V dropped 3 bases and J dropped 1; count of bases not matched to a gene: 4. The CDR3 spans 15 residues. CDR3: CASSFRDRRTDTQYF. CDR3 DNA sequence: TGTGCCAGCAGCTTCCGGGACAGACGCACAGATACGCAGTATTTT. The whole variable domain, filled in from reference TRBV11-2 and TRBJ2-3, reads EAGVAQSPRYKIIEKRQSVAFWCNPISGHATLYWYQQILGQGPKLLIQFQNNGVVDDSQLPKDRFSAERLKGVDSTLKIQPAKLEDSAVYLCASSFRDRRTDTQYFGPGTRLTVL.